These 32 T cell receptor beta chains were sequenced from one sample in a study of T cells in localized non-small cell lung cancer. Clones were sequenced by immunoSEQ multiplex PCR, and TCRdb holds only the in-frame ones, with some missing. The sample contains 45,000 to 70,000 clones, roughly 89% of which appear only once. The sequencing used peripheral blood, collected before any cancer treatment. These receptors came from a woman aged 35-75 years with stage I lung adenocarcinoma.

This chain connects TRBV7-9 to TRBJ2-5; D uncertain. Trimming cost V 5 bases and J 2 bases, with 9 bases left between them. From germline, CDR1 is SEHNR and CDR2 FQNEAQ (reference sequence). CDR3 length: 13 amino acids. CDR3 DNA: TGTGCCAGCAGCCACCAGGCTCAAGAGACCCAGTACTTC. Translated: CASSHQAQETQYF.

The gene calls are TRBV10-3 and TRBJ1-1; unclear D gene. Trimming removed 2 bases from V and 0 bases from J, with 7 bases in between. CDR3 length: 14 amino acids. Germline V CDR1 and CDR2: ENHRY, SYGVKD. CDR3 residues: CAISETQMNTEAFF. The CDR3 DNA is TGTGCCATCAGTGAGACCCAGATGAACACTGAAGCTTTCTTT.

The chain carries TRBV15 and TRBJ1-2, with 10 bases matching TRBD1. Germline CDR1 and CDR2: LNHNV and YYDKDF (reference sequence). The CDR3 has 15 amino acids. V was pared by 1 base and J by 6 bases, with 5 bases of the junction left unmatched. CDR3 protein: CATSRGGQGMHGYTF. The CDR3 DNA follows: TGTGCCACCAGCAGAGGGGGACAGGGGATGCATGGCTACACCTTC.

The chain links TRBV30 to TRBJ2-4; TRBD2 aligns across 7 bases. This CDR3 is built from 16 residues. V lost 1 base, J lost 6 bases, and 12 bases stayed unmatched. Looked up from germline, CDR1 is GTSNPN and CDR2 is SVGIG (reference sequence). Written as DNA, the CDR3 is TGTGCCTGGAGTGGAGGGTCGTGGCGCGGGGGAAACATTCAGTACTTC. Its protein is CAWSGGSWRGGNIQYF.

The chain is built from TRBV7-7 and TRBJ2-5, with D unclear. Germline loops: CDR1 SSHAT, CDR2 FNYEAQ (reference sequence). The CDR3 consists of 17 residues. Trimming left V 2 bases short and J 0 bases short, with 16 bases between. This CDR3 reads CASSLCATEVYQETQYF. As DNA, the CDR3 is TGTGCCAGCAGCTTATGTGCCACCGAGGTTTACCAAGAGACCCAGTACTTC. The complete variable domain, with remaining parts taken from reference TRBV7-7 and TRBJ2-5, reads GAGVSQSPRYKVTKRGQDVTLRCDPISSHATLYWYQQALGQGPEFLTYFNYEAQPDKSGLPSDRFSAERPEGSISTLTIQRTEQRDSAMYRCASSLCATEVYQETQYFGPGTRLLVL.

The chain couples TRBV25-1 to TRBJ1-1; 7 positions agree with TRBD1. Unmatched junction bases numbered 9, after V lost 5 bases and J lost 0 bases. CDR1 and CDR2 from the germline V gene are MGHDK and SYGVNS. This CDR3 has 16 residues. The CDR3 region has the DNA TGTGCCAGCAGTAAGACAGGGATGGGGGTGAACACTGAAGCTTTCTTT. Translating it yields CASSKTGMGVNTEAFF. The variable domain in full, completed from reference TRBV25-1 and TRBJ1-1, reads EADIYQTPRYLVIGTGKKITLECSQTMGHDKMYWYQQDPGMELHLIHYSYGVNSTEKGDLSSESTVSRIRTEHFPLTLESARPSHTSQYLCASSKTGMGVNTEAFFGQGTRLTVV.

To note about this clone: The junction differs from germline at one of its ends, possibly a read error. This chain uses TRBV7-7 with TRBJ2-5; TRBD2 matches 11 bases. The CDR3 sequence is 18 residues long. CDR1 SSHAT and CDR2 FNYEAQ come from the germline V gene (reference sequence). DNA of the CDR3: TGTGCTAGCAGCTTAGGCTCCCCGTTAGCGGGGGGGGGCGAGACCCAGTACTTC. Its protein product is CASSLGSPLAGGGETQYF.

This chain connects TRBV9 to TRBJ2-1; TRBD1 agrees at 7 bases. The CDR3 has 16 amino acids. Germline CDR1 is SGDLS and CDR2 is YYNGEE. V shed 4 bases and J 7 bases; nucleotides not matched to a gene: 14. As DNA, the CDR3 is TGTGCCAGCAGCTCCACCCAAACTTTACAGGGGAATGAGCAGTTCTTC. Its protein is CASSSTQTLQGNEQFF.

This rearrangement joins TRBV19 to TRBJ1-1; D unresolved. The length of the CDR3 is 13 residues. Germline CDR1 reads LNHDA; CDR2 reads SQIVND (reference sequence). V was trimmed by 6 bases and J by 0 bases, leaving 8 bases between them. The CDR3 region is CASRDAVNTEAFF. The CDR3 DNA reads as TGTGCCAGTAGGGACGCCGTGAACACTGAAGCTTTCTTT. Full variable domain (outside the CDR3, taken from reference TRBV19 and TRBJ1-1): DGGITQSPKYLFRKEGQNVTLSCEQNLNHDAMYWYRQDPGQGLRLIYYSQIVNDFQKGDIAEGYSVSREKKESFPLTVTSAQKNPTAFYLCASRDAVNTEAFFGQGTRLTVV.

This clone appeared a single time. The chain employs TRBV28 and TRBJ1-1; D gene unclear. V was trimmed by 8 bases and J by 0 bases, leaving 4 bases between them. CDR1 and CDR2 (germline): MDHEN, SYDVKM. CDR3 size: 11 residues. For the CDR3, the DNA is TGTGCCAGCCAATTGAACACTGAAGCTTTCTTT. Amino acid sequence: CASQLNTEAFF.

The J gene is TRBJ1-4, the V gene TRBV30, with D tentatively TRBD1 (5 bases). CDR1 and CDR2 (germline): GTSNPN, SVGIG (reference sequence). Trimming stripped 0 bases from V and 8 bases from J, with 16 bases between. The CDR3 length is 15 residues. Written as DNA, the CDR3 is TGTGCCTGGAGTGTAGCCAGTCGGGGCCGCGAAAAACTGTTTTTT. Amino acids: CAWSVASRGREKLFF.

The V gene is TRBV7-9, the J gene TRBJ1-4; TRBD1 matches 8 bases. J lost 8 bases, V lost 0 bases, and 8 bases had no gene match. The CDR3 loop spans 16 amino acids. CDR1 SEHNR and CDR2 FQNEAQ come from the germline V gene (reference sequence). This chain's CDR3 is CASSLAVNRGSEKLFF. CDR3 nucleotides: TGTGCCAGCAGCTTAGCGGTAAACAGGGGGAGCGAAAAACTGTTTTTT. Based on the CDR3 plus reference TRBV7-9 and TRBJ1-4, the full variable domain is DTGVSQNPRHKITKRGQNVTFRCDPISEHNRLYWYRQTLGQGPEFLTYFQNEAQLEKSRLLSDRFSAERPKGSFSTLEIQRTEQGDSAMYLCASSLAVNRGSEKLFFGSGTQLSVL.

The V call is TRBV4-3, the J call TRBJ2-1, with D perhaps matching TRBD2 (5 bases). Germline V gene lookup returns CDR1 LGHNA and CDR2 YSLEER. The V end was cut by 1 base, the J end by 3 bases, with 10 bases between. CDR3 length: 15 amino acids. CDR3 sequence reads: CASSQAGGSYNEQFF. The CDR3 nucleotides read TGCGCCAGCAGCCAAGCTGGAGGTAGCTACAATGAGCAGTTCTTC.

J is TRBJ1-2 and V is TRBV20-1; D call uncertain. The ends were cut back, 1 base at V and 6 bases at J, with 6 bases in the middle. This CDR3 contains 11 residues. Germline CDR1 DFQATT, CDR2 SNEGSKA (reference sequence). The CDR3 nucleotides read TGCAGTGCTAGAGTCCTGAATGGCTACACCTTC. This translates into CSARVLNGYTF.

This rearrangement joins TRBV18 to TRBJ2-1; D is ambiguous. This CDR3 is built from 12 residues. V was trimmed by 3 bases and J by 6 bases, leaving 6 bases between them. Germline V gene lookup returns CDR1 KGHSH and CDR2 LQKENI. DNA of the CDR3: TGTGCCAGCTCACCTATCTTCAATGAGCAGTTCTTC. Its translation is CASSPIFNEQFF.

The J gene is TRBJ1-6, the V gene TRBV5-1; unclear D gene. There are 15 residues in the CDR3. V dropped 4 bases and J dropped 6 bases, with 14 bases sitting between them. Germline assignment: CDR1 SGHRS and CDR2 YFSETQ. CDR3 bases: TGCGCCAGCAGCCGAGATGGGGTCGGTAATTCACCCCTCCACTTT. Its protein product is CASSRDGVGNSPLHF.

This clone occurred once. In DNA form, the CDR3 reads TGTGCCAGCAGCTTAGTACAGGGGGCACAGGGCTACACCTTC. Its translation is CASSLVQGAQGYTF. The gene calls are TRBV7-9 and TRBJ1-2; 9 positions match TRBD1. CDR3 size: 14 residues. Losses at the gene ends were 1 base for V and 8 bases for J; bases not matched to a gene: 5. The germline V gene has CDR1 SEHNR and CDR2 FQNEAQ (reference sequence). The full variable domain, in which reference TRBV7-9 and TRBJ1-2 provide the parts outside the CDR3, is DTGVSQNPRHKITKRGQNVTFRCDPISEHNRLYWYRQTLGQGPEFLTYFQNEAQLEKSRLLSDRFSAERPKGSFSTLEIQRTEQGDSAMYLCASSLVQGAQGYTFGSGTRLTVV.

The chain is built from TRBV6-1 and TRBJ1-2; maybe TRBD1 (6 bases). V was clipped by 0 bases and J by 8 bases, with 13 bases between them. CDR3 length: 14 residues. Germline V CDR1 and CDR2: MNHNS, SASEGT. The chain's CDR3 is CASSEAQGLGGYTF. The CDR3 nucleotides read TGTGCCAGCAGTGAAGCGCAGGGGCTGGGCGGCTACACCTTC.

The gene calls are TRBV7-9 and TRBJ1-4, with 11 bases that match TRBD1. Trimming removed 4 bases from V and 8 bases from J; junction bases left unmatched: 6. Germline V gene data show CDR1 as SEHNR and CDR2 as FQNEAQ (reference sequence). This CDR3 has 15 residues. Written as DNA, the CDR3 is TGTGCCAGCAGCTACCGGACAGGGGGCAACGAAAAACTGTTTTTT. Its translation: CASSYRTGGNEKLFF.

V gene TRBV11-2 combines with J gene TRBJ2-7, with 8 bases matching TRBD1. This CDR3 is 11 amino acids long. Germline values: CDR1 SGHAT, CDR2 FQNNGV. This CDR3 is CASSLGAQGEV. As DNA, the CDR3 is TGTGCCAGCAGCTTAGGGGCACAGGGGGAGGTC.

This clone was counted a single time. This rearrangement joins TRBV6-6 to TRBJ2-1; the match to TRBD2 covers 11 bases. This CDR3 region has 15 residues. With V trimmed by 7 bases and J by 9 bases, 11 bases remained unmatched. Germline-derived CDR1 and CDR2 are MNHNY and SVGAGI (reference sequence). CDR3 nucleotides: TGTGCCAGCAATAAACTAGCGGGGGTCGGGGGTGAGCAGTTCTTC. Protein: CASNKLAGVGGEQFF.

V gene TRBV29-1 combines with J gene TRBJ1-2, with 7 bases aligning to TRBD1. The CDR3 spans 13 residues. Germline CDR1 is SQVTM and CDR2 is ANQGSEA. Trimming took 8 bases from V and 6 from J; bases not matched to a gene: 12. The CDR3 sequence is CSSTPGTDDGYTF. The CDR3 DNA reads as TGCAGCTCAACCCCGGGGACAGATGATGGCTACACCTTC.

This CDR3 is CASTQTGATGELFF. The CDR3 DNA sequence: TGTGCCAGCACCCAAACCGGGGCAACCGGGGAGCTGTTTTTT. The chain combines TRBV7-7 with TRBJ2-2; possibly TRBD1 or TRBD2 for D (5 bases each). CDR1 is SSHAT and CDR2 is FNYEAQ in the germline V gene (reference sequence). V was shortened by 7 bases and J by 5 bases, with 14 bases between the two germline ends. The CDR3 runs to 14 residues.

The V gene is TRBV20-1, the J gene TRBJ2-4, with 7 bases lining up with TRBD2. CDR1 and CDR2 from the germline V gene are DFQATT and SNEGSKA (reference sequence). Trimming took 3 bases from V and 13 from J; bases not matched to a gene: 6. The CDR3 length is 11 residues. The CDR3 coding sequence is TGCAGTGCTAGGAGCGGGGTGTGGCAGTACTTC. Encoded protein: CSARSGVWQYF.

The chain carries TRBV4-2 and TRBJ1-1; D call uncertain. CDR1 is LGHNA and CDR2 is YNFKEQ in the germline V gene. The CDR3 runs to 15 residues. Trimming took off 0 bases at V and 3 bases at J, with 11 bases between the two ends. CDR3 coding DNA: TGTGCCAGCAGCCAAGATACGGCTATGCACACTGAAGCTTTCTTT. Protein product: CASSQDTAMHTEAFF.

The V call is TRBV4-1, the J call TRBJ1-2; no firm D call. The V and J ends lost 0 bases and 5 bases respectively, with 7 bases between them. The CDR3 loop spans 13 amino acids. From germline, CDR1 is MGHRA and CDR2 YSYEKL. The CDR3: CASSQDRFYGYTF. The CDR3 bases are TGCGCCAGCAGCCAAGACAGGTTTTATGGCTACACCTTC.

The CDR3: CAGKRNEQFF. The CDR3 DNA follows: TGTGCAGGGAAGAGGAATGAGCAGTTCTTC. The chain joins TRBV30 to TRBJ2-1; D not certain. The CDR3 sequence is 10 residues long. CDR1 and CDR2 from the germline V gene are GTSNPN and SVGIG (reference sequence).

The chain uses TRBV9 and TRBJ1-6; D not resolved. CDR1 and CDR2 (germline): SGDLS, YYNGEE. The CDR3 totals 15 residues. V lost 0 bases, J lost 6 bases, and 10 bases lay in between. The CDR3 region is CASSVAASGNSPLHF. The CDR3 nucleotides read TGTGCCAGCAGCGTAGCGGCGTCAGGTAATTCACCCCTCCACTTT.

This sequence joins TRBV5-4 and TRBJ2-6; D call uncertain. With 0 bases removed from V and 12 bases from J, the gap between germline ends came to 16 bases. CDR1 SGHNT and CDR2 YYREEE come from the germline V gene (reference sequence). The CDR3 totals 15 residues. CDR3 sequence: CASSLEGFVASVLTF. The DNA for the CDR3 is TGTGCCAGCAGCTTGGAGGGATTTGTAGCTAGCGTCCTGACTTTC.

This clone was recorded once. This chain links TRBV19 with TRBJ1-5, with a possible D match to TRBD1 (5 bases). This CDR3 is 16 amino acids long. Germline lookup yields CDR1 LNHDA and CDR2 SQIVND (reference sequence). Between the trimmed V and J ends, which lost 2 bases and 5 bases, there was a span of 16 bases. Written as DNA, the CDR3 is TGTGCCAGTAGTATACCTCGACGACAGAACTATCAGCCCCAGCATTTT. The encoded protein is CASSIPRRQNYQPQHF.

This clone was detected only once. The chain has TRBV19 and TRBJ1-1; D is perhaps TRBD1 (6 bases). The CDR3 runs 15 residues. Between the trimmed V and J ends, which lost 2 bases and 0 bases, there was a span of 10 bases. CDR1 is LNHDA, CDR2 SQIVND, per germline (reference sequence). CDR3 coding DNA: TGTGCCAGTAGTATACAAGAGGGGGTGAACACTGAAGCTTTCTTT. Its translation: CASSIQEGVNTEAFF.

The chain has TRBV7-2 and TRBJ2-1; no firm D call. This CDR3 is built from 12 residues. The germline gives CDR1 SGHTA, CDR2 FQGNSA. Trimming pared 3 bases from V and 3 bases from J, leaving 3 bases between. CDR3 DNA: TGTGCCAGCAGCTTCATCTACAATGAGCAGTTCTTC. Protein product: CASSFIYNEQFF. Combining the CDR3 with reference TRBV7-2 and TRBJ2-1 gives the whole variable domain GAGVSQSPSNKVTEKGKDVELRCDPISGHTALYWYRQSLGQGLEFLIYFQGNSAPDKSGLPSDRFSAERTGGSVSTLTIQRTQQEDSAVYLCASSFIYNEQFFGPGTRLTVL.